The entry below describes one TCR beta chain. Per the original data handling: Nucleated cell number was recorded as an estimate derived from reference gene primer amplification. Libraries were prepared by immunoSEQ multiplex PCR; TCRdb keeps only in-frame clonotypes and omits some of them. The V and J calls and clone size were taken over from that table, and D and trimming were inferred from the DNA. The sample consists of 110,000 or so clones, more than 60% of them appearing once. Germline CDR1 reads SGHRS; CDR2 reads YFSETQ. The CDR3 runs to 13 residues. With 7 bases clipped from V and 4 bases from J, the junction kept 4 bases outside the gene matches. The sample originates from a study of blood T cell repertoires in COVID-19.

Sequenced input: peripheral blood. V gene TRBV5-1 combines with J gene TRBJ2-5; 10 nucleotides line up with TRBD1. This sequence was found in a man aged 50 to 60 with acute or convalescent COVID-19. The CDR3 is CASATGGGETQYF. The CDR3 region has the DNA TGCGCCAGCGCGACAGGGGGCGGAGAGACCCAGTACTTC.